This T cell receptor (beta chain) was retrieved from a study of cytomegalovirus exposure and HLA in healthy donors. Overall study: The 120 validation repertoires, a later analysis reported, used the same platform as the approximately 670 first-cohort repertoires.

The CDR3 runs 16 residues. V was pared by 5 bases and J by 1 base, with 9 bases of the junction left unmatched. The germline V gene encodes CDR1 LNHDA and CDR2 SQIVND (reference sequence). The repertoire was sequenced with immunoSEQ multiplex PCR; TCRdb's copy has only in-frame clones and lacks some. Among 100,000 or so clones, more than 85% were seen once, and the ten largest hold 5.5% to 7%. The clonotype comes from a man younger than 35 in good health and CMV-seropositive. What was sequenced was PBMCs. The V gene is TRBV19, the J gene TRBJ2-3, with 7 bases identical to TRBD2. The CDR3 reads CASSGRDSLGTDTQYF. In nucleotides, the CDR3 is TGTGCCAGTAGTGGGAGGGACTCACTTGGCACAGATACGCAGTATTTT.